The TCR beta chain under discussion was sequenced for a study of CD8 T cells in ankylosing spondylitis (TCRdb year 2017). Looking at the study overall: The study set out to find disease-linked TCR variants by profiling T cell receptor beta repertoires in ankylosing spondylitis patients and healthy donors. The full study cohort comprised around 25 ankylosing spondylitis patients and approximately 100 healthy donors. Peripheral blood samples were taken, and synovial fluid was additionally collected from ankylosing spondylitis patients.

As encoded in the germline V gene, CDR1 is SGHRS while CDR2 is YFSETQ. The germline V end is reduced by 2 bases and the J end by 5 bases; junction bases left unmatched: 1. From its cysteine to its phenylalanine, the CDR3 spans 14 amino acids. Only the CDR3 DNA stays, 42 bases, in frame from base 1. This clonotype was recorded many times. It lacks a known antigen. Base qualities are not at hand, and no much larger clone is one base apart. Sequencing took place on an Illumina HiSeq 2500. TCR beta libraries were prepared by quantitative 5'-RACE with molecular barcodes. The study's processing was this. Disease-linked TCR variants were identified with a new computational method built on a probabilistic model of VDJ rearrangement. TCRdb redid the processing of the public reads, applying fastp at Q25 and MiXCR, and retained in-frame beta chains. For every CDR3 protein sequence, its rows merge into one entry that carries the most common genes and DNA. These V and J calls derive from TCRdb rather than the authors' analysis. The sample yields 150,000 to 200,000 distinct CDR3 sequences; approximately 10% were counted once. The ten largest account for 25% to 35% of the sample.

Study-wide findings and limitations: In peripheral blood, the disease-linked clones were found at relatively low frequencies and had a CD8+ phenotype. Some motif variants were previously reported in synovial fluid and blood of reactive arthritis patients, suggesting common disease-initiation mechanisms. The disease-linked clones were reported to be significantly enriched in matched synovial fluid samples from ankylosing spondylitis patients. A TCR beta motif made up of several highly homologous amino acid variants appeared to be characteristic of blood from ankylosing spondylitis patients.

Recombination connected TRBV5-1 to TRBJ2-7, with 13 middle bases fitting TRBD2. Sequencing was performed on blood, either unsorted or a sorted T cell fraction (not recorded which). This TCR was sampled from a male donor with ankylosing spondylitis or in good health (not recorded which). At the DNA level, the sequence is TGCGCCAGCAGCTTCGGACTAGCGGGAGACGAGCAGTACTTC. Protein translation: CASSFGLAGDEQYF.